The TCR beta chain described here comes from a study of shared clonotypes between healthy human individuals. Study summary: A couple of female and a few male donors aged 18 to 49 were enrolled. Study-wide results and limits: It was expected that sequencing depth would affect clonotype sharing among donors.

Comments on this clone: Its antigen remains unidentified.

TCRdb's copy holds only in-frame clones and misses some; the assay was immunoSEQ multiplex PCR. The sample lists about 92,000 clones, 60% to 75% occurring once. With V trimmed by 0 bases and J by 3 bases, 9 bases remained unmatched. CDR3 length equals 17 residues. Germline CDR1 reads SGHRS; CDR2 reads YFSETQ. This receptor was taken from a man aged 25 to 40 in good health. The material sequenced was memory CD8+ T cells sorted from blood. The subset denotes: CD45RO+ cells pooled with CCR7-negative TemRA cells. This chain uses TRBV5-1 with TRBJ2-7; 10 bases match TRBD2. The CDR3 nucleotides read TGCGCCAGCAGCTTGGTTTTCGGACTAGCGGACAACTACGAGCAGTACTTC. Translation: CASSLVFGLADNYEQYF.